This paragraph covers one TCR beta chain sequence. Its antigen is currently unknown. This entry belongs to a study of shared clonotypes between healthy human individuals. CDR1 is SGHVS and CDR2 is FNYEAQ in the germline V gene. The CDR3 consists of 17 residues. Between the trimmed V and J ends, which lost 4 bases and 3 bases, there was a span of 21 bases. Sequencing was at deep level. Sorted-subset replicate PCR reactions were performed with about 200 ng DNA, corresponding to about 32,000 T cell genomes. Produced via immunoSEQ multiplex PCR; TCRdb's table is partial and in-frame only. The sample includes about 800,000 clones, 90% to 97% of them seen just once. Only CD45RO-negative cells positively selected for CCR7 counted as naive CD8 cells, so terminally differentiated effector memory CD45RA+ cells were excluded. Findings and limits, study-wide: Donor clonotype sharing was expected to depend on sequencing depth.

This sequence originates from a young man in good health. V is TRBV7-6 and J is TRBJ2-5; no clear D. What was sequenced was naive CD8+ T cells sorted from blood. The CDR3 DNA follows: TGTGCCAGCAGCTCCCCCGCCGGCGCGGAGAATAAAGAGACCCAGTACTTC. It is translated as CASSSPAGAENKETQYF.